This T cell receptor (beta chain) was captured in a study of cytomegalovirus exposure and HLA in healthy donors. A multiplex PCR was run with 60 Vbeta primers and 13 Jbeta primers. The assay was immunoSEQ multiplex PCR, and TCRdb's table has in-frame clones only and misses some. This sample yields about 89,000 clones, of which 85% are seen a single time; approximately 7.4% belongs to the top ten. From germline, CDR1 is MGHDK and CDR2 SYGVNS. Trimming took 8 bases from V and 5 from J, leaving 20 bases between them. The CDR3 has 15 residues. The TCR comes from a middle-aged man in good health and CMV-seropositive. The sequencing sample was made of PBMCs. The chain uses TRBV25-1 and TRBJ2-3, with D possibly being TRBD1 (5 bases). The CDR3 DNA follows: TGTGCCAGCTCTCCCGGCACCCAGGGTGGAGATACGCAGTATTTT. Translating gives CASSPGTQGGDTQYF.